Below, 8 T cell receptor beta chains from the same sample are listed, as sequenced in a study of cytotoxic CD8 clonotypes in ibrutinib-treated CLL (dated by TCRdb to 2020 to 2023). According to the study, the label for this sample's time point signals: progressive disease on ibrutinib. Library construction relied on the immunoSEQ multiplex PCR assay. TCRdb took over this immuneACCESS table, retaining in-frame rearrangements with V and J assigned. Such tables are incomplete; in checked studies, under half of the missing clones stem from an unresolved V gene, and the remainder is unexplained. The sample table contains 160,000 or so clones; only one count was recorded for 88% of them. The top ten clones comprise 3% to 3.5% of the sample. The sample was PBMCs, taken at disease progression, from a patient treated with ibrutinib. Receptors were obtained from a human donor with chronic lymphocytic leukemia.

The V gene is TRBV27, the J gene TRBJ2-4; no clear D gene. Trimming removed 1 base at V and 4 bases at J, with 11 bases between. Per the germline V gene, CDR1 is MNHEY and CDR2 is SMNVEV (reference sequence). CDR3 size: 15 residues. In nucleotides, the CDR3 is TGTGCCAGCAGTTTATATGGTCGGGTTAAAAACATTCAGTACTTC. Translated, it gives CASSLYGRVKNIQYF.

The count of this clone is one. The genes are TRBV5-1 and TRBJ2-7, with 12 bases matching TRBD2. Germline trimming cut 0 bases from V and 5 bases from J; bases unmatched to any gene: 6. This CDR3 is built from 16 residues. Germline-derived CDR1 and CDR2 are SGHRS and YFSETQ. Here the CDR3 reads CASSLEASGRGHEQYF. The DNA for the CDR3 is TGCGCCAGCAGCTTGGAGGCTAGCGGGAGGGGCCACGAGCAGTACTTC.

The chain is built from TRBV29-1 and TRBJ2-3; D possibly matches TRBD1 or TRBD2 (5 bases each). Per germline, CDR1 SQVTM and CDR2 ANQGSEA. The CDR3 is 14 residues long. V shed 6 bases and J shed 4 bases, with 17 bases lying between them. The CDR3 here is CSVLIPRGADTQYF. As DNA, the CDR3 is TGCAGCGTCCTAATCCCACGGGGCGCAGATACGCAGTATTTT.

The chain is built from TRBV11-3 and TRBJ2-1; tentative D call: TRBD2 (6 bases). Germline-derived CDR1 and CDR2 are SGHNT and YENEEA. The CDR3 runs 16 residues. The V gene lost 5 bases and the J gene lost 4 bases, with 18 bases spanning the gap. This chain's CDR3 is CASSPRRPGSYNEQFF. The CDR3 DNA sequence: TGTGCCAGCAGCCCACGTCGCCCCGGGAGTTACAATGAGCAGTTCTTC.

The CDR3 DNA sequence: TGTGCCAGCAGCGATAAGGGCGGGAGGACCTACGAGCAGTACTTC. This gives the protein CASSDKGGRTYEQYF. This chain links TRBV7-9 with TRBJ2-7; TRBD2 aligns across 8 bases. V shed 5 bases, J shed 2 bases, and the junction held 8 bases outside the gene matches. This CDR3 has 15 residues. Per the germline V gene, CDR1 is SEHNR and CDR2 is FQNEAQ (reference sequence).

V is TRBV5-4 and J is TRBJ2-3, with 7 bases identical to TRBD2. This CDR3 comprises 15 residues. Looked up from germline, CDR1 is SGHNT and CDR2 is YYREEE (reference sequence). Trimming at V came to 4 bases and at J to 1 base, leaving 6 bases not matched to a gene. The CDR3 DNA reads as TGTGCCAGCAGCCCGAGACTAGCCCGCACAGATACGCAGTATTTT. As protein: CASSPRLARTDTQYF.

The rearrangement links TRBV9 to TRBJ2-5; TRBD2 might be the D (6 bases). Per the germline V gene, CDR1 is SGDLS and CDR2 is YYNGEE. The V and J ends lost 3 bases and 5 bases respectively, with 14 bases between them. CDR3 length equals 14 residues. The CDR3 spells CASSGGGVGETQYF. In DNA form, the CDR3 reads TGTGCCAGCAGCGGGGGCGGGGTCGGGGAGACCCAGTACTTC.

This clone was seen a handful of times. The chain links TRBV19 to TRBJ1-5; perhaps TRBD1 as D (5 bases). V was cut by 4 bases and J by 4 bases, with 20 bases left in between. The germline V gene encodes CDR1 LNHDA and CDR2 SQIVND (reference sequence). The CDR3 sequence is 17 residues long. In DNA form, the CDR3 reads TGTGCCAGTAGTACCCCCTGGGGGGGTGTTGGGAATCAGCCCCAGCATTTT. It is translated as CASSTPWGGVGNQPQHF.